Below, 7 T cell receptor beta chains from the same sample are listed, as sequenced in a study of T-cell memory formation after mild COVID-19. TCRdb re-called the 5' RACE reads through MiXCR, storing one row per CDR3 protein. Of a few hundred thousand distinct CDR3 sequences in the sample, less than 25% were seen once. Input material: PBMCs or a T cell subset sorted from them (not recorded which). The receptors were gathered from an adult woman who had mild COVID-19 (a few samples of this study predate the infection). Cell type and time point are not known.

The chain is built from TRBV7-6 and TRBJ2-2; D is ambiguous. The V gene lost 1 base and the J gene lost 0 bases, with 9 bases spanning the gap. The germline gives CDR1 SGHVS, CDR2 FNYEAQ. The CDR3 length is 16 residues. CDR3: CASSLGSATNTGELFF. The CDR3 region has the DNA TGTGCCAGCAGCTTAGGGTCCGCGACGAACACCGGGGAGCTGTTTTTT.

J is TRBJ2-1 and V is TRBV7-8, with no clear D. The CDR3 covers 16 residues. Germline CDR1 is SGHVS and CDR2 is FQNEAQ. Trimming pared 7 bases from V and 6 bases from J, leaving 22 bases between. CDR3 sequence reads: CASNLTPIGLSNEQFF. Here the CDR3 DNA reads TGTGCCAGCAACCTGACCCCGATAGGGCTGAGCAATGAGCAGTTCTTC.

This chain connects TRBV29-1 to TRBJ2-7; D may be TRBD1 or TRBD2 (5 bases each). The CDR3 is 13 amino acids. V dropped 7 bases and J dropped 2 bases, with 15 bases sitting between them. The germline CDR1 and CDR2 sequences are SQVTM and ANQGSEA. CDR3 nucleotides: TGCAGCGCTCTCGACAGAGGGACCTACGAGCAGTACTTC. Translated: CSALDRGTYEQYF.

Here the CDR3 DNA reads TGTGCCACCAGCCCTTCGCCAGTAGTGTCCTACAATGAGCAGTTCTTC. It encodes CATSPSPVVSYNEQFF. J is TRBJ2-1 and V is TRBV15, with D unclear. Trimming cost V 5 bases and J 1 base, with 15 bases left between them. The CDR3 runs 16 residues. Germline lookup yields CDR1 LNHNV and CDR2 YYDKDF (reference sequence). Full variable domain (missing parts from reference TRBV15 and TRBJ2-1): DAMVIQNPRYQVTQFGKPVTLSCSQTLNHNVMYWYQQKSSQAPKLLFHYYDKDFNNEADTPDNFQSRRPNTSFCFLDIRSPGLGDTAMYLCATSPSPVVSYNEQFFGPGTRLTVL.

CDR3 nucleotides: TGTGCCAGCAGGCTTCTGAATGGAGCTTTCTTT. Its translation: CASRLLNGAFF. This sequence joins TRBV2 and TRBJ1-1; D is uncertain. Per the germline V gene, CDR1 is SNHLY and CDR2 is FYNNEI. The V end lost 6 bases, the J end lost 10 bases, and 12 bases lay between the germline ends. The CDR3 has 11 amino acids.

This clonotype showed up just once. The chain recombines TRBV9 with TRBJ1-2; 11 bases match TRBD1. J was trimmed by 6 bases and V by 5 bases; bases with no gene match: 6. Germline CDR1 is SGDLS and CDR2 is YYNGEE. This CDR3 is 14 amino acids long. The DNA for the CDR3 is TGTGCCAGCAGTGGGGACAGGGGGTCCGATGGCTACACCTTC. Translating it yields CASSGDRGSDGYTF.

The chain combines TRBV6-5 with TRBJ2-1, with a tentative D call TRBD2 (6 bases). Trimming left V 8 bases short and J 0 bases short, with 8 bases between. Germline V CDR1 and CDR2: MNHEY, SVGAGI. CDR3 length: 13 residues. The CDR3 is CASFGSSYNEQFF. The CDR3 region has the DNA TGTGCCAGCTTCGGGAGCTCCTACAATGAGCAGTTCTTC.